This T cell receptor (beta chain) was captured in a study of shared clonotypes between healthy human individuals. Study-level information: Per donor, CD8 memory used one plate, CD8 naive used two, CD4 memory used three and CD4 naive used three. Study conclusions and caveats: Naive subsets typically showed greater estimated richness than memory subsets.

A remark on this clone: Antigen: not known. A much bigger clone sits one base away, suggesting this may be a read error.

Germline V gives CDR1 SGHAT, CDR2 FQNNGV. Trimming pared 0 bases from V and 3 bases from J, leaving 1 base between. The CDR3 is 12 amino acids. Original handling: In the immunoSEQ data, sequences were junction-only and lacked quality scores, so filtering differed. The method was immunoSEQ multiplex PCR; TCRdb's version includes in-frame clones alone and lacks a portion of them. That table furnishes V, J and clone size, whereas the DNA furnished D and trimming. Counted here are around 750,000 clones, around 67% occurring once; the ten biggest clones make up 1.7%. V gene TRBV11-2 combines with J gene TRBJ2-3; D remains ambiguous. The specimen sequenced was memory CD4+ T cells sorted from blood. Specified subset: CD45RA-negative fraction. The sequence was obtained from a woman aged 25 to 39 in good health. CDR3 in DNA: TGTGCCAGCAGCTTAGAGACAGATACGCAGTATTTT. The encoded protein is CASSLETDTQYF.